This T cell receptor beta chain was sequenced for a study of cytomegalovirus exposure and HLA in healthy donors. As for the study in general: Earlier results showed roughly 120 million unique TCR beta sequences derived from roughly 180 million T cells. Whole-study results and caveats: In an earlier analysis, about 87% or about 30%: the productive usage of most TCR beta V segments. Sequencing likely caused a cluster of highly shared sequence variants. A later analysis showed TCR association rates differing by HLA locus, peaking at DRB1 and lowest at HLA-C.

With respect to this clone: Its antigen is not known.

Germline V gene data show CDR1 as SGHDT and CDR2 as YYEEEE. The V and J ends lost 5 bases and 3 bases respectively, with 8 bases between them. The CDR3 consists of 13 residues. The PCR made use of 60 Vbeta and 13 Jbeta primers. Method: immunoSEQ multiplex PCR; TCRdb's copy keeps in-frame clones and lacks some. The repertoire has about 110,000 clones, 76% of them found once; the top ten carry 8.2%. The V and J genes are TRBV5-6 and TRBJ1-4; D is unclear. The sequenced sample consisted of PBMCs. This receptor was taken from a man between 35 and 55 years old in good health and CMV-seropositive. The CDR3: CASRRESNEKLFF. The CDR3 nucleotides read TGTGCCAGCAGGCGGGAATCTAATGAAAAACTGTTTTTT.